Listed here is a single TCR beta chain. The same CDR3 can be traced to other DNA sequences in this sample. The sample comes from a study of blood T cell repertoires in COVID-19. Study-wide background: The study drew acute and convalescent COVID-19 samples from the United States, Italy and Spain. The analysed material was cDNA or gDNA that came from T cells, B-cell-depleted T cells, or PBMCs.

The V gene's germline CDR1 is SGHAT and CDR2 FQNNGV. The CDR3 extends over 14 amino acids. The V gene lost 5 bases and the J gene lost 1 base, with 11 bases spanning the gap. Original processing methods: The authors estimated nucleated cell counts from reference gene primer amplification. Sequenced by immunoSEQ multiplex PCR; TCRdb stores in-frame clones only, minus some. The V and J calls and the clone size are those of that table, but D and trimming were determined from the DNA. The sample lists around 130,000 clones, just under 90% occurring once. The sequence derives from a woman aged 50 to 65 with acute or convalescent COVID-19. What was sequenced was peripheral blood. This sequence joins TRBV11-2 and TRBJ1-1; D is perhaps TRBD1 (5 bases). CDR3 region: CASSPGHGNTEAFF. CDR3 sequence (DNA): TGTGCCAGCAGCCCCGGACATGGGAACACTGAAGCTTTCTTT.